This is a list of T cell receptor beta chains from one sample in a study of T cells in Graves' hyperthyroidism and ophthalmopathy. In TCRdb, the multiplex PCR reads were re-called with MiXCR into one record per CDR3 protein. The repertoire holds about 590,000 distinct CDR3 sequences, 13% to 15% seen once, with 6.5% to 9% in the top ten. The specimen was blood. These receptors were collected from a woman in her late teens or twenties with Graves' ophthalmopathy. CDR3s include the opening cysteine and the closing phenylalanine or tryptophan. A D gene is named only where the DNA matches it firmly. The size of a clone is reported for some rows only, either as once, few or many, or as a class for expanded clones.

CDR3: CASSPGTGANTGELFF
DNA: TGTGCCAGCTCACCTGGGACAGGAGCGAACACCGGGGAGCTGTTTTTT
J: TRBJ2-2
size: many
D: TRBD1
V: TRBV18

CDR3: CASSMAATGQRNEQYF
DNA: TGTGCCAGCAGTATGGCGGCGACAGGGCAACGCAACGAGCAGTACTTC
J: TRBJ2-7
size: many
D: TRBD1
V: TRBV28

CDR3: CASSGSAGDYNEQFF
DNA: TGTGCCAGCAGCGGTTCAGCGGGAGACTACAATGAGCAGTTCTTC
J: TRBJ2-1
size: few
D: TRBD2
V: TRBV9

CDR3: CASSLARAAEAFF
DNA: TGTGCCAGCAGCTTAGCTCGGGCCGCTGAAGCTTTCTTT
J: TRBJ1-1
size: many
D: NA
V: TRBV7-9

CDR3: CASSQQMNTEAFF
DNA: TGTGCCAGCAGCCAACAGATGAACACTGAAGCTTTCTTT
J: TRBJ1-1
size: many
D: NA
V: TRBV7-2

CDR3: CASSESFNPTSGSTRSYEQYF
DNA: TGTGCCAGCAGTGAATCGTTTAACCCGACTAGCGGGAGTACCAGGTCCTACGAGCAGTACTTC
J: TRBJ2-7
size: NA
D: TRBD2
V: TRBV25-1

CDR3: CASSPGGGAYSNQPQHF
DNA: TGTGCCAGCAGCCCCGGGGGGGGGGCCTATAGCAATCAGCCCCAGCATTTT
J: TRBJ1-5
size: NA
D: NA
V: TRBV12-3/TRBV12-4

CDR3: CSLAIQGGQETQYF
DNA: TGCAGTTTAGCCATCCAGGGAGGGCAAGAGACCCAGTACTTC
J: TRBJ2-5
size: many
D: TRBD2
V: TRBV20-1

CDR3: CASSVGSTSLAYGELFF
DNA: TGTGCCAGCAGCGTAGGTTCCACCTCCCTAGCCTACGGGGAGCTGTTTTTT
J: TRBJ2-2
size: many
D: NA
V: TRBV7-2

CDR3: CSARGWTSAYNEQFF
DNA: TGCAGTGCTAGAGGGTGGACTAGCGCATACAATGAGCAGTTCTTC
J: TRBJ2-1
size: NA
D: TRBD2
V: TRBV20-1